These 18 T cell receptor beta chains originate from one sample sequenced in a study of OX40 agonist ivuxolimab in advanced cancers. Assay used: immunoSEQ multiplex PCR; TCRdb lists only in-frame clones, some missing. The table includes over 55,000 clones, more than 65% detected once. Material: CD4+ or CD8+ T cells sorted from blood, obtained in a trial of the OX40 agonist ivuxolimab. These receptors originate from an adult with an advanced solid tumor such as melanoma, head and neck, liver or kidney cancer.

The chain's CDR3 is CASSWTSGYSNQPQHF. In nucleotides, the CDR3 is TGTGCCAGCAGTTGGACGTCCGGTTATAGCAATCAGCCCCAGCATTTT. The chain has TRBV28 and TRBJ1-5; D is unresolved. Trimming removed 4 bases at V and 0 bases at J, with 13 bases between. The germline V gene has CDR1 MDHEN and CDR2 SYDVKM. This CDR3 has 16 amino acids.

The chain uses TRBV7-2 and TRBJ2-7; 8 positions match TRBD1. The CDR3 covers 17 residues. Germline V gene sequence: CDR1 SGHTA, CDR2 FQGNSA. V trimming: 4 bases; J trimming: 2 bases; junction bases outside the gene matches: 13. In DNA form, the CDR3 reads TGTGCCAGCAGCTGGACGAATTGGGACAGGAAAGCCTACGAGCAGTACTTC. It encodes CASSWTNWDRKAYEQYF.

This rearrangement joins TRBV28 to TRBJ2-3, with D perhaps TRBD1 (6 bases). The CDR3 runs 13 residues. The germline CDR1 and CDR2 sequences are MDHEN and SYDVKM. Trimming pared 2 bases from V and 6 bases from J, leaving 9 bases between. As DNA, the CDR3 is TGTGCCAGCAGTTTACCAGGGGTCGATACGCAGTATTTT. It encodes CASSLPGVDTQYF.

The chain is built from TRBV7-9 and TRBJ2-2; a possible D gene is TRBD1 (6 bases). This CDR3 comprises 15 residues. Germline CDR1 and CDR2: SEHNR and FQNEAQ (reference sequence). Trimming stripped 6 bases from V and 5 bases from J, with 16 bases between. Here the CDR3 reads CASSRPQGQTGELFF. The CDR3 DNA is TGTGCCAGCAGTCGCCCACAGGGTCAGACCGGGGAGCTGTTTTTT.

As DNA, the CDR3 is TGTGCCAGCAGCCAAAGGGCTCGCGGGACCGAGTCCTACGAGCAGTACTTC. It yields the protein CASSQRARGTESYEQYF. V gene TRBV7-6 combines with J gene TRBJ2-7; tentatively, D is TRBD2 (6 bases). The CDR3 totals 17 residues. CDR1 is SGHVS, CDR2 FNYEAQ, per germline. The V end was cut by 5 bases, the J end by 1 base, with 21 bases between.

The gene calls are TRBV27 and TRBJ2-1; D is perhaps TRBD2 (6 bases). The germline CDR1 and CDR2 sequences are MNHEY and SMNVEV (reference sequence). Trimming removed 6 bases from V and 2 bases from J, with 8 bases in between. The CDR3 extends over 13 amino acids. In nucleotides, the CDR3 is TGTGCCAGCAGGGCGGGGACCTACAATGAGCAGTTCTTC. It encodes CASRAGTYNEQFF.

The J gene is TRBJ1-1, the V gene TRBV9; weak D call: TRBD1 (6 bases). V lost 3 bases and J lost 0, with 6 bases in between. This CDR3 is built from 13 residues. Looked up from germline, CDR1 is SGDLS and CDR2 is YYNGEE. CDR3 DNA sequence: TGTGCCAGCAGCGACAGGGTGAACACTGAAGCTTTCTTT. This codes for CASSDRVNTEAFF. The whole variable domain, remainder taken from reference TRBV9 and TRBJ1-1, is DSGVTQTPKHLITATGQRVTLRCSPRSGDLSVYWYQQSLDQGLQFLIQYYNGEERAKGNILERFSAQQFPDLHSELNLSSLELGDSALYFCASSDRVNTEAFFGQGTRLTVV.

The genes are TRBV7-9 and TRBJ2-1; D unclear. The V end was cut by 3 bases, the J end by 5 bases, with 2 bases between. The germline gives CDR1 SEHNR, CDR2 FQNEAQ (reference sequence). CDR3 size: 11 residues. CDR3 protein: CASSFDNEQFF. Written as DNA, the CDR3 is TGTGCCAGCAGCTTTGACAATGAGCAGTTCTTC.

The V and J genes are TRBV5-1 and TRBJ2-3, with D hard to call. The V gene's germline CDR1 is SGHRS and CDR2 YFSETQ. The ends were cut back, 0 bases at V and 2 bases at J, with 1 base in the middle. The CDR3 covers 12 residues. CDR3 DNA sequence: TGCGCCAGCAGCTTGGACACAGATACGCAGTATTTT. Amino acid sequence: CASSLDTDTQYF.

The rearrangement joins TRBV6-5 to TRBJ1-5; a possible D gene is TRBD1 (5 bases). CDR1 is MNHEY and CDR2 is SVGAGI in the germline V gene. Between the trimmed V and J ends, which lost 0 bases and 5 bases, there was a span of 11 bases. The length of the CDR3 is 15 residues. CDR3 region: CASSYSMAGHQPQHF. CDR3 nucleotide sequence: TGTGCCAGCAGTTACTCGATGGCGGGGCATCAGCCCCAGCATTTT.

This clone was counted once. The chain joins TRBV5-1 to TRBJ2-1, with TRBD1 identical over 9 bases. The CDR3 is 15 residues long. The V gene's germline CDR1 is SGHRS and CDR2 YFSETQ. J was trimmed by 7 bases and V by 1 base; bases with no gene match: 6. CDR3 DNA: TGCGCCAGCAGCTTGAGGACAGGGGAGGGGAATGAGCAGTTCTTC. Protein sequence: CASSLRTGEGNEQFF.

The CDR3 protein is CASSASSGAYEQYF. DNA for the CDR3: TGCGCCAGCAGTGCGTCGTCAGGGGCCTACGAGCAGTACTTC. This chain links TRBV10-2 with TRBJ2-7; D is perhaps TRBD1 (6 bases). The germline V gene encodes CDR1 WSHSY and CDR2 SAAADI. The CDR3 has 14 amino acids. V was pared by 4 bases and J by 2 bases, with 12 bases between.

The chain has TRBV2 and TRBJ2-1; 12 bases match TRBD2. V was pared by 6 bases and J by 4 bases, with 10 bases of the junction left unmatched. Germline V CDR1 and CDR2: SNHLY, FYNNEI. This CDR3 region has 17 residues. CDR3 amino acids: CASRPRLAGDNYNEQFF. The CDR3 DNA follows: TGTGCCAGCAGGCCCCGACTAGCGGGAGACAATTACAATGAGCAGTTCTTC.

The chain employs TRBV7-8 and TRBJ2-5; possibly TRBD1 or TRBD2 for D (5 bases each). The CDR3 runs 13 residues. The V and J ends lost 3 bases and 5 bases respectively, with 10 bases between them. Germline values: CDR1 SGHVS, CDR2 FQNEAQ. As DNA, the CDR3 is TGTGCCAGCAGCTTTGCCAGGGAGGAGACCCAGTACTTC. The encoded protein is CASSFAREETQYF.

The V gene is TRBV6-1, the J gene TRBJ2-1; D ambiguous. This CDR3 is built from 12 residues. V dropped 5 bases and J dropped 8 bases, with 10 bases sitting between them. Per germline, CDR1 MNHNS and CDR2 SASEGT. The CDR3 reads CASSRIFDEQFF. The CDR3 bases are TGTGCCAGCAGTCGAATTTTTGATGAGCAGTTCTTC.

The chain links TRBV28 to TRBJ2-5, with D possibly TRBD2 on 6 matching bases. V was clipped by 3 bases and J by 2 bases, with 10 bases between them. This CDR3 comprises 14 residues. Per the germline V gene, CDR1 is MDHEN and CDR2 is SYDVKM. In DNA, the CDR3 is TGTGCCAGCAGTTTTAATAGCGGTCAAGAGACCCAGTACTTC. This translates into CASSFNSGQETQYF. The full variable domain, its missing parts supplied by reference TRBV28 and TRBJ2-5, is DVKVTQSSRYLVKRTGEKVFLECVQDMDHENMFWYRQDPGLGLRLIYFSYDVKMKEKGDIPEGYSVSREKKERFSLILESASTNQTSMYLCASSFNSGQETQYFGPGTRLLVL.

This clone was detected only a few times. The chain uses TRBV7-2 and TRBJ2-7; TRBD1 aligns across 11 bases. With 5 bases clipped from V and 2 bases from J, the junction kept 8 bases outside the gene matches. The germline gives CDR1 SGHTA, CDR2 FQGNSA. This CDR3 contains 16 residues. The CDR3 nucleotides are TGTGCCAGCAGCCGCTACGGACAGGGGGCCCCCTACGAGCAGTACTTC. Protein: CASSRYGQGAPYEQYF.

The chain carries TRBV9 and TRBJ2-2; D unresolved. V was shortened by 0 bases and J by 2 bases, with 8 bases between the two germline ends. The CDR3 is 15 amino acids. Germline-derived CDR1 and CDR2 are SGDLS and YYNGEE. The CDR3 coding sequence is TGTGCCAGCAGCGTAGATCCTAAAAACACCGGGGAGCTGTTTTTT. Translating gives CASSVDPKNTGELFF. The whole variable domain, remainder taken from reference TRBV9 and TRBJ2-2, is DSGVTQTPKHLITATGQRVTLRCSPRSGDLSVYWYQQSLDQGLQFLIQYYNGEERAKGNILERFSAQQFPDLHSELNLSSLELGDSALYFCASSVDPKNTGELFFGEGSRLTVL.